This TCR beta chain was obtained from a study of blood T cell repertoires in COVID-19. Study overall: Samples representing acute and convalescent COVID-19 were sourced from the United States, Italy and Spain. In each case, the material was cDNA or gDNA derived from T cells, B-cell-depleted T cells, or PBMCs.

On this clone: The sample contains more than one DNA sequence encoding this CDR3.

Authors' data handling: Amplified reference gene primers provided the basis for estimating nucleated cell counts. Measured with immunoSEQ multiplex PCR; TCRdb has only the in-frame clones, and not every one. The V and J calls and clone size come from that table; D and trimming were worked out from the DNA. Of about 190,000 clones listed, approximately 91% are singletons. The germline gives CDR1 SNHLY, CDR2 FYNNEI. CDR3 size: 15 residues. V dropped 6 bases and J dropped 2; count of bases not matched to a gene: 6. The V call is TRBV2, the J call TRBJ1-5; 8 bases are a match to TRBD1. Sequenced: peripheral blood. The clonotype comes from a man in his thirties or forties with acute or convalescent COVID-19. CDR3 in DNA: TGTGCCAGCAGCGGACAGGGCCGAGGCAATCAGCCCCAGCATTTT. It is translated as CASSGQGRGNQPQHF.